This T cell receptor (beta chain) originates from a study of blood T cells in healthy people across ages. Study-wide points: Possibly, changes in expanded clonotypes were confounded because donor CMV status was unknown. A greater number of naive CD4+ cells and higher diversity distinguished long-lived donors from aged donors.

Every sample had a minimum of 6 million PBMCs isolated. As to this clonotype: Its antigen remains unidentified.

Next came a second PCR, run for roughly 6 to 11 cycles, which used a sample-barcoded 5' primer along with a J-beta primer mix. Each CDR3 protein gets one entry after TCRdb re-called the 5' RACE reads with MiXCR. Of 1.4 million to 1.5 million distinct CDR3 sequences listed, roughly 40% are singletons. The sequence derives from a woman aged 18-35 years in good health. The source material was blood.

CDR3 in DNA: TGCAGTGCTAGAGATGGGCTAGCGGGAGTTCCCTACGAGCAGTACTTC. Its protein is CSARDGLAGVPYEQYF. V and J are TRBV20-1 and TRBJ2-7; TRBD2 matches 10 bases. The CDR3 loop spans 16 amino acids. The V gene end was trimmed by 0 bases and the J gene end by 2 bases; junction bases not matched to a gene: 7. Germline CDR1 is DFQATT and CDR2 is SNEGSKA (reference sequence).